Listed below are T cell receptor beta chains from one sample, sequenced in a study of blood T cell repertoires in COVID-19. Clones were sequenced by immunoSEQ multiplex PCR, and TCRdb holds only the in-frame ones, with some missing. The table shows approximately 94,000 clones, with under 85% occurring only once. Sequencing was carried out using peripheral blood. These receptor sequences come from a human donor in a cohort sampled during active COVID-19. The CDR3 runs from the conserved cysteine through the conserved F or W. D genes are given only for firm matches. A row's size may be missing; if present it is once, few, many or a size class.

d_call: TRBD1; clone_size: -; v_call: TRBV6-2/TRBV6-3; j_call: TRBJ1-5; cdr3_aa: CASSTGTGFQPQHF; cdr3_nt: TGTGCCAGCAGTACCGGGACAGGGTTTCAGCCCCAGCATTTT
d_call: TRBD2; clone_size: -; v_call: TRBV10-2; j_call: TRBJ2-1; cdr3_aa: CASSRGLAGGAYNEQFF; cdr3_nt: TGCGCCAGCAGCAGGGGACTAGCGGGAGGGGCGTACAATGAGCAGTTCTTC
d_call: TRBD2; clone_size: -; v_call: TRBV28; j_call: TRBJ2-7; cdr3_aa: CASSPGGPYEQYF; cdr3_nt: TGTGCCAGCAGCCCGGGGGGGCCCTACGAGCAGTACTTC
d_call: TRBD1; clone_size: -; v_call: TRBV14; j_call: TRBJ2-1; cdr3_aa: CASKRQGVFDEQFF; cdr3_nt: TGTGCCAGCAAAAGACAGGGAGTTTTCGATGAGCAGTTCTTC
d_call: TRBD2; clone_size: -; v_call: TRBV5-5; j_call: TRBJ2-7; cdr3_aa: CASSLASGSMYEQYF; cdr3_nt: TGTGCCAGCAGCTTGGCGAGCGGGAGTATGTACGAGCAGTACTTC
d_call: TRBD1; clone_size: -; v_call: TRBV7-2; j_call: TRBJ1-3; cdr3_aa: CASSSTGGSGNTIYF; cdr3_nt: TGTGCCAGCAGCTCCACAGGGGGCTCTGGAAACACCATATATTTT
d_call: -; clone_size: -; v_call: TRBV3-1/TRBV3-2; j_call: TRBJ2-3; cdr3_aa: CASSQRAGRTDTQYF; cdr3_nt: TGTGCCAGCAGCCAAAGAGCGGGTCGCACAGATACGCAGTATTTT
d_call: TRBD1; clone_size: -; v_call: TRBV28; j_call: TRBJ2-7; cdr3_aa: CASSLQGANSYEQYF; cdr3_nt: TGTGCCAGCAGTCTACAGGGGGCCAACTCCTACGAGCAGTACTTC
d_call: -; clone_size: -; v_call: TRBV19; j_call: TRBJ1-5; cdr3_aa: CASSKAGSQPQHF; cdr3_nt: TGTGCCAGTAGTAAAGCAGGCTCTCAGCCCCAGCATTTT
d_call: TRBD2; clone_size: -; v_call: TRBV5-1; j_call: TRBJ2-7; cdr3_aa: CASSLIAGTSVYEQYF; cdr3_nt: TGCGCCAGCAGCTTAATCGCCGGGACTAGCGTCTACGAGCAGTACTTC
d_call: TRBD1; clone_size: -; v_call: TRBV16; j_call: TRBJ1-1; cdr3_aa: CASSLSTGGLGAFF; cdr3_nt: TGTGCCAGCAGCCTTTCAACAGGGGGTCTCGGAGCTTTCTTT
d_call: TRBD1; clone_size: -; v_call: TRBV7-2; j_call: TRBJ1-4; cdr3_aa: CASSLGRTGIAEKLFF; cdr3_nt: TGTGCCAGCAGCTTAGGGAGGACAGGGATAGCTGAAAAACTGTTTTTT
d_call: TRBD1; clone_size: -; v_call: TRBV7-8; j_call: TRBJ1-1; cdr3_aa: CASSLGPQGVSTEAFF; cdr3_nt: TGTGCCAGCAGCTTAGGGCCCCAGGGGGTCAGTACTGAAGCTTTCTTT
d_call: -; clone_size: -; v_call: TRBV3-1/TRBV3-2; j_call: TRBJ2-1; cdr3_aa: CASSDGTLGVHEQFF; cdr3_nt: TGTGCCAGCAGCGACGGCACTCTCGGGGTCCATGAGCAGTTCTTC
d_call: -; clone_size: -; v_call: TRBV18; j_call: TRBJ1-5; cdr3_aa: CASSPRGAGGNQPQHF; cdr3_nt: TGTGCCAGCTCACCGAGGGGAGCAGGGGGCAATCAGCCCCAGCATTTT
d_call: -; clone_size: -; v_call: TRBV19; j_call: TRBJ2-7; cdr3_aa: CASSRRGASYEQYF; cdr3_nt: TGTGCCAGTAGTCGAAGGGGCGCCTCCTACGAGCAGTACTTC
d_call: TRBD2; clone_size: -; v_call: TRBV4-2; j_call: TRBJ2-7; cdr3_aa: CASSQTASGIYEQYF; cdr3_nt: TGTGCCAGCAGCCAAACGGCTAGCGGGATTTACGAGCAGTACTTC
d_call: TRBD2; clone_size: -; v_call: TRBV24-1; j_call: TRBJ2-1; cdr3_aa: CATSGGAGTSYNEQFF; cdr3_nt: TGTGCCACCAGTGGAGGAGCGGGGACTTCCTACAATGAGCAGTTCTTC
d_call: -; clone_size: -; v_call: TRBV11-2; j_call: TRBJ2-7; cdr3_aa: CASSLDRIGQGYSYEQYF; cdr3_nt: TGTGCCAGCAGCTTAGATCGGATCGGGCAGGGATACTCCTACGAGCAGTACTTC
d_call: TRBD2; clone_size: once; v_call: TRBV6-4; j_call: TRBJ2-1; cdr3_aa: CASSGGLAANNEQFF; cdr3_nt: TGTGCCAGCAGCGGGGGACTAGCGGCCAACAATGAGCAGTTCTTC
d_call: -; clone_size: -; v_call: TRBV4-1; j_call: TRBJ1-6; cdr3_aa: CASSQDPASSYNSPLHF; cdr3_nt: TGCGCCAGCAGCCAAGATCCTGCGAGCTCCTATAATTCACCCCTCCACTTT
d_call: -; clone_size: -; v_call: TRBV29-1; j_call: TRBJ2-7; cdr3_aa: CSVSRTGGAIRFRIDYEQYF; cdr3_nt: TGCAGCGTCTCACGGACCGGAGGGGCTATCCGCTTTAGGATTGACTACGAGCAGTACTTC
d_call: -; clone_size: -; v_call: TRBV12-3/TRBV12-4; j_call: TRBJ1-2; cdr3_aa: CASSLTGQGYTF; cdr3_nt: TGTGCCAGCAGTCTAACAGGTCAGGGCTACACCTTC
d_call: -; clone_size: -; v_call: TRBV29-1; j_call: TRBJ2-5; cdr3_aa: CSVVESFETQYF; cdr3_nt: TGCAGCGTTGTTGAGAGTTTCGAGACCCAGTACTTC
d_call: -; clone_size: few; v_call: TRBV13; j_call: TRBJ1-4; cdr3_aa: CASSYRDSEGEKLFF; cdr3_nt: TGTGCCAGCAGCTACCGGGACTCCGAAGGTGAAAAACTGTTTTTT
d_call: -; clone_size: -; v_call: TRBV27; j_call: TRBJ2-5; cdr3_aa: CASRLGGSQETQYF; cdr3_nt: TGTGCCAGCCGATTAGGGGGATCCCAAGAGACCCAGTACTTC
d_call: -; clone_size: -; v_call: TRBV7-2; j_call: TRBJ2-1; cdr3_aa: CASSERLVSYNEQFF; cdr3_nt: TGTGCCAGCAGCGAAAGACTCGTCTCCTACAATGAGCAGTTCTTC